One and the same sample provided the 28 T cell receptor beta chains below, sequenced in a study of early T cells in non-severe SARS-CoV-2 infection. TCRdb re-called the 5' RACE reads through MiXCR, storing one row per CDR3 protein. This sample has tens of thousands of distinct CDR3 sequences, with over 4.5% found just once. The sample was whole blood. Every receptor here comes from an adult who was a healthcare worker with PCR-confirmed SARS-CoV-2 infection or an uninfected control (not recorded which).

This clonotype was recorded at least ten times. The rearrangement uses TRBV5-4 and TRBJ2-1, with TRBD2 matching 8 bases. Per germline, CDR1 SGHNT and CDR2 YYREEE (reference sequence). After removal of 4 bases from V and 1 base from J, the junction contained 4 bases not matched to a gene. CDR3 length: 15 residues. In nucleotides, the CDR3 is TGTGCCAGCAGCCCGGGACTAGATTCCTACAATGAGCAGTTCTTC. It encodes CASSPGLDSYNEQFF.

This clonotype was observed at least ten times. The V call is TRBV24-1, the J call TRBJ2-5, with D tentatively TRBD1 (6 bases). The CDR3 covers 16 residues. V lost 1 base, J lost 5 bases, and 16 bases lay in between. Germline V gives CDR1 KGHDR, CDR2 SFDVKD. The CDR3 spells CATSDFVTGASETQYF. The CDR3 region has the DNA TGTGCCACCAGTGATTTCGTGACAGGCGCTTCTGAGACCCAGTACTTC.

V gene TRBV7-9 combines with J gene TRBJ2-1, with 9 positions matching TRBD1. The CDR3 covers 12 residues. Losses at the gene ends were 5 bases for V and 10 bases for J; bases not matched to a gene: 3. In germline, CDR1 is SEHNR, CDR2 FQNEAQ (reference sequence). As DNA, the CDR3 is TGTGCCAGCAGCCGGACAGGGGAAGAGCAGTTCTTC. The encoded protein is CASSRTGEEQFF.

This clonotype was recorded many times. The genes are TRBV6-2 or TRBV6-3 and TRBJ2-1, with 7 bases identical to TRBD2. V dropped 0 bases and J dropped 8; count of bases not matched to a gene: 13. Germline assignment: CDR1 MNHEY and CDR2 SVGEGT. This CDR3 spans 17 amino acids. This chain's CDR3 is CASSYSTAGVSYHEQFF. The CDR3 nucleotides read TGTGCCAGCAGTTACTCGACTGCGGGAGTCTCATACCATGAGCAGTTCTTC.

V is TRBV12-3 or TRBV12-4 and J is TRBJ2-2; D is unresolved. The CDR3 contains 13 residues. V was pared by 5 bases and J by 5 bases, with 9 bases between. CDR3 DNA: TGTGCCAGCAGTCTGTGGGCGACCGGGGAGCTGTTTTTT. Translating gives CASSLWATGELFF.

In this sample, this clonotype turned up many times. The CDR3 here is CASSVAGGQPQHF. The CDR3 region has the DNA TGTGCCAGCAGTGTGGCAGGGGGTCAGCCCCAGCATTTT. This chain uses TRBV6-1 with TRBJ1-5, with 7 bases lining up with TRBD1. CDR1 is MNHNS, CDR2 SASEGT, per germline. CDR3 length: 13 amino acids. The V and J ends lost 4 bases and 6 bases, in that order; junction bases with no gene match: 3.

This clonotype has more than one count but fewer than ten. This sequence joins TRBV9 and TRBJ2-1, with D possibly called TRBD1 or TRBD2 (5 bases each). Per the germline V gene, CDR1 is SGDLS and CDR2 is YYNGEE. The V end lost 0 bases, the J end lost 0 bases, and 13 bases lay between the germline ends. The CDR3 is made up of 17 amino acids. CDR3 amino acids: CASSVDRDPSSYNEQFF. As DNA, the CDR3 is TGTGCCAGCAGCGTAGACCGGGACCCCAGCTCCTACAATGAGCAGTTCTTC.

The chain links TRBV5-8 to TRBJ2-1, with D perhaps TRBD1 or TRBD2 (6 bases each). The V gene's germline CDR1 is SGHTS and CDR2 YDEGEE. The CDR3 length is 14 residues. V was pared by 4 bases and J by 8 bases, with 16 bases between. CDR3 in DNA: TGTGCCAGCAGCGCGGGACATTCAGGGGATGAGCAGTTCTTC. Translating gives CASSAGHSGDEQFF.

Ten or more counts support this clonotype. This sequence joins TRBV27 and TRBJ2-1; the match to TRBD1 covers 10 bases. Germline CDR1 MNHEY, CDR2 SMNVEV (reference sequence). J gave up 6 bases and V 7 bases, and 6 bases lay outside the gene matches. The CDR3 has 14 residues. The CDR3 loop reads CASTGTGVPNEQFF. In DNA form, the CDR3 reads TGTGCCAGCACCGGGACAGGGGTGCCCAATGAGCAGTTCTTC.

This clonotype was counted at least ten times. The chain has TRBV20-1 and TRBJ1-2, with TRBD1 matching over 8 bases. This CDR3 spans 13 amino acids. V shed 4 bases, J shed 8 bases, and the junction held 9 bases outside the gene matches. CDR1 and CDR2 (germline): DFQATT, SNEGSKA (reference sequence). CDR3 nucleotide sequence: TGCAGTGCTATCCGGCAGGGGGCCATAGGCTACACCTTC. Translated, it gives CSAIRQGAIGYTF.

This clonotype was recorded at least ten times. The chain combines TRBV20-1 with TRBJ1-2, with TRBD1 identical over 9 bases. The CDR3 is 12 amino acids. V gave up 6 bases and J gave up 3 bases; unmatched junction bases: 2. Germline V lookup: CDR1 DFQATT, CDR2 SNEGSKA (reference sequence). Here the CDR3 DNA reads TGCAGTGCCGGGACAGGGCACTATGGCTACACCTTC. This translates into CSAGTGHYGYTF.

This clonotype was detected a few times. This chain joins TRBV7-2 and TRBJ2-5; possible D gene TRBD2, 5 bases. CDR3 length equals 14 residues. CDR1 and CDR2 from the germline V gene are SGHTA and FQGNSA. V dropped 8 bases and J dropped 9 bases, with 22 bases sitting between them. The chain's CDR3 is CASSWTPERVAQYF. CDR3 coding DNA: TGTGCCAGCTCGTGGACCCCCGAGAGGGTGGCCCAGTACTTC.

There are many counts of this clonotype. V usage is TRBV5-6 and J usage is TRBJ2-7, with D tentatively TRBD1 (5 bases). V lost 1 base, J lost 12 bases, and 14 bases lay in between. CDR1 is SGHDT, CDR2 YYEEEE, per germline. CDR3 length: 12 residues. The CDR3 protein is CASSLLAGPMYF. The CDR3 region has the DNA TGTGCCAGCAGCTTGCTGGCAGGGCCGATGTACTTC.

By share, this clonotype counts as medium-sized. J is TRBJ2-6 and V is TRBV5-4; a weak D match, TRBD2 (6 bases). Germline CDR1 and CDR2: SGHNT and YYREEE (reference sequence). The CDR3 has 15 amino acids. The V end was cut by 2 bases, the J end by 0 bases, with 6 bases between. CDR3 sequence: CASSFGGSGANVLTF. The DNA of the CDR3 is TGTGCCAGCAGCTTCGGGGGCTCTGGGGCCAACGTCCTGACTTTC.

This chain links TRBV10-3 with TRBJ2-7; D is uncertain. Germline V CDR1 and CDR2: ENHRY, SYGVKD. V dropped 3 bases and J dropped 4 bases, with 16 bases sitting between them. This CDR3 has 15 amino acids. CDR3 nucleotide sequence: TGTGCCATCAGTGATCGGCTCGAAATCCGGTACGAGCAGTACTTC. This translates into CAISDRLEIRYEQYF.

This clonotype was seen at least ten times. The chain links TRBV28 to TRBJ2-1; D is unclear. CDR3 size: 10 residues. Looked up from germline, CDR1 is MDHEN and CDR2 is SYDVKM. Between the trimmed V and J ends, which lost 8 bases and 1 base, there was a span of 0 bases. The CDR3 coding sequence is TGTGCCAGCTCCTACAATGAGCAGTTCTTC. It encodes CASSYNEQFF.

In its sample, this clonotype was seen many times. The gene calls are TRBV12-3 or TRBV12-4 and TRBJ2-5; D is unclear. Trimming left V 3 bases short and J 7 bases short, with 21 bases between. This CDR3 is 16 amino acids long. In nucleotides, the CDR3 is TGTGCCAGCAGTTTCCCCAATCCTACGGGTGGCGGGACCCAGTACTTC. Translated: CASSFPNPTGGGTQYF.

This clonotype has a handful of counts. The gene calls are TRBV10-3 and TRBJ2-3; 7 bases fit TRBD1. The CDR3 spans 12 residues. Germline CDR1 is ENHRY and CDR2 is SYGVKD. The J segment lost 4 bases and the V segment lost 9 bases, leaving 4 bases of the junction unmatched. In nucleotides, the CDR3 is TGTGCCATTCGAACAGGGGCAGATACGCAGTATTTT. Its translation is CAIRTGADTQYF.

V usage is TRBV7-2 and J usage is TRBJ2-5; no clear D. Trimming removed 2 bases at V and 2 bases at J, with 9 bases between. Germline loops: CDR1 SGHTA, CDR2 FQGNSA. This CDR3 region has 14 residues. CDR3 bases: TGTGCCAGCAGCTTAATCCGGGTACAAGAGACCCAGTACTTC. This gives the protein CASSLIRVQETQYF. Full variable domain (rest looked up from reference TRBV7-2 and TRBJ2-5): GAGVSQSPSNKVTEKGKDVELRCDPISGHTALYWYRQSLGQGLEFLIYFQGNSAPDKSGLPSDRFSAERTGGSVSTLTIQRTQQEDSAVYLCASSLIRVQETQYFGPGTRLLVL.

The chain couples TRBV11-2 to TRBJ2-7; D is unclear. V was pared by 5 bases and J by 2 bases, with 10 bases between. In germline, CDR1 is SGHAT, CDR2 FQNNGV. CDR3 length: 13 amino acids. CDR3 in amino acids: CASSHGVAYEQYF. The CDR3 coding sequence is TGTGCCAGCAGCCATGGAGTGGCCTACGAGCAGTACTTC.

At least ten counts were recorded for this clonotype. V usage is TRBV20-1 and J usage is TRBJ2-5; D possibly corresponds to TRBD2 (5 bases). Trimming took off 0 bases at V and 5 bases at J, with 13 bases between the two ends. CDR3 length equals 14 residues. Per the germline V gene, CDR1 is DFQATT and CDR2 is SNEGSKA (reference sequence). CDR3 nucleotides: TGCAGTGCTAGAGAGTTAGCTAGCCTGGAGACCCAGTACTTC. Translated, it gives CSARELASLETQYF.

The CDR3: CASSLRRATNEKLFF. DNA of the CDR3: TGTGCCAGCAGCCTCAGGCGGGCTACTAATGAAAAACTGTTTTTT. This sequence joins TRBV6-5 and TRBJ1-4; D is ambiguous. Germline CDR1 MNHEY, CDR2 SVGAGI. The CDR3 extends over 15 amino acids. The V end was cut by 6 bases, the J end by 2 bases, with 13 bases between.

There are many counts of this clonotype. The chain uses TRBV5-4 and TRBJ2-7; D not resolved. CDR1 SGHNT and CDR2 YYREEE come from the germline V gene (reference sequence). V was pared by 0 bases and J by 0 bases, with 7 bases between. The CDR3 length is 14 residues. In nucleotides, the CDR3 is TGTGCCAGCAGCTTGGCAGGATACTCCTACGAGCAGTACTTC. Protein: CASSLAGYSYEQYF.

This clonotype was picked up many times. CDR3 protein: CASSPGTAPFTDTQYF. In DNA form, the CDR3 reads TGTGCCAGCAGCCCCGGGACGGCGCCCTTCACAGATACGCAGTATTTT. The rearrangement joins TRBV7-3 to TRBJ2-3, with D perhaps TRBD1 or TRBD2 (5 bases each). CDR1 and CDR2 (germline): SGHTA, FQGTGA. The germline V and J ends were trimmed by 5 bases and 2 bases, with 17 bases remaining between them. There are 16 residues in the CDR3.

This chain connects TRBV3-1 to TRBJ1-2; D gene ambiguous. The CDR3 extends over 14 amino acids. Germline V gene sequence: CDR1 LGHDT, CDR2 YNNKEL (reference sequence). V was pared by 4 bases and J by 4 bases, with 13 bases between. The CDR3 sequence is CASSLGPAGYGYTF. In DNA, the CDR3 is TGTGCCAGCAGCCTCGGACCCGCTGGCTATGGCTACACCTTC.

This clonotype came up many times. The CDR3 bases are TGCAGTGCTGGTCTAGCGGGAGAGGGAGATACGCAGTATTTT. Residues: CSAGLAGEGDTQYF. V is TRBV20-1 and J is TRBJ2-3; 10 bases agree with TRBD2. V lost 5 bases, J lost 5 bases, and 7 bases stayed unmatched. The CDR3 length is 14 residues. CDR1 DFQATT and CDR2 SNEGSKA come from the germline V gene (reference sequence).

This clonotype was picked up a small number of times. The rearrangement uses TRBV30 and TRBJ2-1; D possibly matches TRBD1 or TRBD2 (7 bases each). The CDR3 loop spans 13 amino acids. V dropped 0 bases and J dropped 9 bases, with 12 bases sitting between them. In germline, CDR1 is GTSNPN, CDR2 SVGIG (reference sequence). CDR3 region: CAWSVSRGGEQFF. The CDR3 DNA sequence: TGTGCCTGGAGTGTATCCAGGGGGGGTGAGCAGTTCTTC.

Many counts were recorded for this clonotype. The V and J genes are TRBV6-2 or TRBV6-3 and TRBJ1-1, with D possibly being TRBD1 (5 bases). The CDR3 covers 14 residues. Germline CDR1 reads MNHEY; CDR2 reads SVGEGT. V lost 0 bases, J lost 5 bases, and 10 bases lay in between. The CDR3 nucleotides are TGTGCCAGCAGTTACTCTGGGGGGAATACTGAAGCTTTCTTT. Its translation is CASSYSGGNTEAFF.